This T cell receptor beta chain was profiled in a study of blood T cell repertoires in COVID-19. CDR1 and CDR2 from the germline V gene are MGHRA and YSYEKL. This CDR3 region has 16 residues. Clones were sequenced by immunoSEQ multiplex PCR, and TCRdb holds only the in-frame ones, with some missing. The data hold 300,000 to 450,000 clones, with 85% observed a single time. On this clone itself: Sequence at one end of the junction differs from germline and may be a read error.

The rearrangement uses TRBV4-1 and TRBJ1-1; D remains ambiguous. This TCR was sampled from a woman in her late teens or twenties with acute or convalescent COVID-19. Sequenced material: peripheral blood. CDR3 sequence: CASSQASRLANAEAFF. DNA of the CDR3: TGCGCCAGCAGCCAAGCAAGTAGGCTAGCGAACGCTGAAGCTTTCTTT.